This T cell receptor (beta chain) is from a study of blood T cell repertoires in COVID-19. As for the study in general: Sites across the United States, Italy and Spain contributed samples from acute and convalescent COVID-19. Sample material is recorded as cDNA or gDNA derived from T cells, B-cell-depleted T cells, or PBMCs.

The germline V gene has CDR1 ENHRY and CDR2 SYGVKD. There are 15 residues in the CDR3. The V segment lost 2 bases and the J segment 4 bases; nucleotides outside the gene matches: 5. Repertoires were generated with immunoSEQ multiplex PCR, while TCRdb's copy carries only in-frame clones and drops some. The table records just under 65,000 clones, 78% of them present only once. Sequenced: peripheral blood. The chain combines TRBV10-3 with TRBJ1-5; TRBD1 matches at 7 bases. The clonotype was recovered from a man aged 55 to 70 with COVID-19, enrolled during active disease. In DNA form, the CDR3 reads TGTGCCATCAGTGAGGCCGGGACAGCGAATCAGCCCCAGCATTTT. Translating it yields CAISEAGTANQPQHF.